This T cell receptor beta chain is drawn from a study of post-analysis software for immune sequencing data. In the study overall: Clinical courses comprised relapsing-remitting, secondary progressive and progressive-relapsing multiple sclerosis. General study results and limits: Versus controls, multiple sclerosis patients showed significantly lower diversity (normalized Chao1).

The authors incorporated unique molecular identifiers into the TCR beta cDNA libraries. Each batch of 1 to 10 million T cells produced some 500,000 cDNA molecules. Each CDR3 protein is one row after TCRdb ran MiXCR on the PCR reads. The sample lists approximately 770,000 distinct CDR3 sequences; 46% were seen once. In this sample, this clonotype turned up a few times. The antigen remains undetermined. This sequence originates from a girl aged 10-17 years with multiple sclerosis. The specimen sequenced was blood.

CDR3 in amino acids: CASSLGAENSYEQYF. The DNA for the CDR3 is TGTGCCAGCAGTTTAGGAGCCGAAAACTCCTACGAGCAGTACTTC. The chain has TRBV27 and TRBJ2-7; D gene unclear. The CDR3 consists of 15 residues. CDR1 and CDR2 (germline): MNHEY, SMNVEV (reference sequence). The V end lost 2 bases, the J end lost 0 bases, and 11 bases lay between the germline ends.